The T cell receptor (beta chain) described here comes from a study of T-cell reconstitution after alpha-beta-depleted transplantation in children (dated by TCRdb to 2015 to 2016). Some background on the complete study: Using TCR repertoire profiling, the study quantitatively followed how T-cell immune reconstitution unfolded in children after TCRalphabeta/CD19-depleted allogeneic hematopoietic cell transplantation.

As to this clonotype: Its antigen has not been determined. No per-base quality is available; no much larger clone lies one base away.

The library was produced with PCR. TCRdb lists the instrument as Illumina HiSeq 2500. TCR library preparation used molecular barcoding, with unique molecular identifiers applied to normalize quantification of the TCRbeta repertoire. Using fastp trimming at Q25 and MiXCR clonotype assembly, TCRdb reanalyzed the public sequencing data and kept in-frame beta chains. Rows are combined by CDR3 protein, so each entry shows the most common genes and DNA. The sample contains approximately 230,000 distinct CDR3 sequences, more than 20% of them found a single time. Under 5.5% of the sample lies in the top ten. The paper's findings and limits, for the study overall: About two months after transplant, the apparently early recovery of alphabetaT-cell counts reportedly depended on just several hundred clones that had expanded rapidly and came from non-depleted graft cells. In some patients, the high TCRbeta diversity seen at day 60 was put down to recipient T cells and intrathymic progenitors that had survived conditioning. Over the following months the frequencies of hyperexpanded clones went down, and after one year T-cell counts and TCRbeta diversity were mostly credited to newly produced T cells.

The CDR3 runs 15 residues from the cysteine to the phenylalanine. Left in the record is the CDR3 DNA by itself, 45 bases read in frame from the first base. V and J lose 3 bases and 2 bases, and a span of 13 bases separates them. From the germline V gene (reference sequence), CDR1 is LGHDT and CDR2 is YNNKEL. The treatment or condition label on this specimen signifies: allogeneic hematopoietic cell transplantation with graft depleted of TCRalphabeta T cells and CD19 B cells. Transplant recipients were children who received TCRalphabeta/CD19-depleted allogeneic hematopoietic cell grafts. This chain joins TRBV3-1 to TRBJ1-1; a tentative D call is TRBD1 (6 bases match). This receptor was identified in a female patient aged 2-15 years who had a stem cell transplant for congenital amegakaryocytic thrombocytopenia, so the T cells may come from the graft donor. The source material was PBMCs, mostly from graft donor cells, sampled 360 days after TCRalphabeta/CD19-depleted stem cell transplant. The nucleotide sequence reads as follows: TGTGCCAGCAGCCAGTACAGGGTAACTAACACTGAAGCTTTCTTT. It translates to CASSQYRVTNTEAFF.